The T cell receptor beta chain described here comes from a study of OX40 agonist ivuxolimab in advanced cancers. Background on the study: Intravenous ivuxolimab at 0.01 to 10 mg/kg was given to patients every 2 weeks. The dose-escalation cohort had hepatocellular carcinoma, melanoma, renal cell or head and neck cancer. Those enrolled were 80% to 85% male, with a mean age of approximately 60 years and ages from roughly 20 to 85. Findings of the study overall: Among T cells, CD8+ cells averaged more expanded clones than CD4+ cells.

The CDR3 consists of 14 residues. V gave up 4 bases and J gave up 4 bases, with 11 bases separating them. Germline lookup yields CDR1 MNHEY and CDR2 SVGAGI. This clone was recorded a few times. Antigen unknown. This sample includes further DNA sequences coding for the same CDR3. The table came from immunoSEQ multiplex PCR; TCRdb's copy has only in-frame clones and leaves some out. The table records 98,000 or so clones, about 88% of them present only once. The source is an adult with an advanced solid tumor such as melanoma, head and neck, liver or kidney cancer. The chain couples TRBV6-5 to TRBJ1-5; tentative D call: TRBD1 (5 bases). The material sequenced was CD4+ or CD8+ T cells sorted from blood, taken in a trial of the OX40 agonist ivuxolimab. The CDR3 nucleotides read TGTGCCAGCAGTTCCCCCAGGGATAATCAGCCCCAGCATTTT. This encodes CASSSPRDNQPQHF.